The sequence of this TCR beta chain was determined in a study of CD8 T cells in Susac syndrome. RNA was extracted with the RNeasy kit, and a quantity of 0.5 to 1 ug was reverse transcribed using random hexamers. TCRdb redid the calling of the immunoSEQ multiplex PCR reads with MiXCR, one entry per CDR3 protein. The table includes more than 130,000 distinct CDR3 sequences, approximately 95% detected once. The CDR3 consists of 15 residues. Germline V gives CDR1 SGHAT, CDR2 FQDESV (reference sequence). The V end lost 1 base, the J end lost 1 base, and 10 bases lay between the germline ends. TCR beta sequencing was performed on blood CD8+ and CD4+ T cells.

The clonotype was recovered from a human donor in good health. The sequenced sample consisted of CD8+ T cells from PBMCs. The V gene is TRBV11-1, the J gene TRBJ2-5; D is unclear. DNA for the CDR3: TGTGCCAGCAGCTTAGAGTGGGCAGCCCAAGAGACCCAGTACTTC. This sequence encodes CASSLEWAAQETQYF. The variable domain in full, with the rest retrieved from reference TRBV11-1 and TRBJ2-5, is EAEVAQSPRYKITEKSQAVAFWCDPISGHATLYWYRQILGQGPELLVQFQDESVVDDSQLPKDRFSAERLKGVDSTLKIQPAELGDSAMYLCASSLEWAAQETQYFGPGTRLLVL.